Following are 18 T cell receptor beta chains from one sample sequenced in a study of cytomegalovirus exposure and HLA in healthy donors. The PCR employed 60 Vbeta primers together with 13 Jbeta primers. Generated by immunoSEQ multiplex PCR, the TCRdb table keeps only in-frame clones and is missing some. There are roughly 150,000 clones in the sample; 80% occur only once, and about 1.3% lies in the top ten. The sample taken for sequencing was PBMCs. The receptor source for this set is a young man in good health and CMV-seronegative.

This clone was detected only a few times. The chain links TRBV10-3 to TRBJ2-1; TRBD1 agrees at 10 bases. Germline lookup yields CDR1 ENHRY and CDR2 SYGVKD. The junction had 17 bases not matched to a gene; V was cut back by 0 bases and J by 12 bases. This CDR3 has 18 amino acids. CDR3 in amino acids: CAISESLSLGQGPMSQFF. The DNA for the CDR3 is TGTGCCATCAGTGAGTCGCTATCATTGGGACAGGGGCCCATGTCGCAGTTCTTC.

The genes are TRBV30 and TRBJ2-5, with a tentative D call TRBD2 (7 bases). V was pared by 0 bases and J by 4 bases, with 9 bases between. Germline V gives CDR1 GTSNPN, CDR2 SVGIG (reference sequence). The CDR3 extends over 13 amino acids. The CDR3 is CAWSVGGVETQYF. CDR3 bases: TGTGCCTGGAGTGTAGGGGGGGTAGAGACCCAGTACTTC.

This clone was counted a single time. The genes are TRBV6-5 and TRBJ1-2; 8 bases line up with TRBD1. Germline CDR1 MNHEY, CDR2 SVGAGI. Trimming removed 4 bases from V and 4 bases from J; junction bases left unmatched: 11. This CDR3 spans 16 amino acids. In DNA, the CDR3 is TGTGCCAGCAGTTTTTCATTGGTTGGACAGGGCTATGGCTACACCTTC. Translated, it gives CASSFSLVGQGYGYTF.

J is TRBJ1-6 and V is TRBV5-1; TRBD1 agrees at 7 bases. The J segment lost 6 bases and the V segment lost 3 bases, leaving 12 bases of the junction unmatched. The germline V gene encodes CDR1 SGHRS and CDR2 YFSETQ. The CDR3 sequence is 17 residues long. The DNA for the CDR3 is TGCGCCAGCAGCTCACAGACCGTGACAGGGTCTAATTCACCCCTCCACTTT. Its translation: CASSSQTVTGSNSPLHF.

This chain uses TRBV6-5 with TRBJ1-3; 9 positions match TRBD1. The CDR3 runs 14 residues. Germline V gene lookup returns CDR1 MNHEY and CDR2 SVGAGI. V was pared by 6 bases and J by 6 bases, with 6 bases of the junction left unmatched. CDR3 residues: CASRRTGVENTIYF. In nucleotides, the CDR3 is TGTGCCAGCAGAAGGACAGGGGTGGAAAACACCATATATTTT.

The V and J genes are TRBV27 and TRBJ2-2; the D gene is possibly TRBD2 (5 bases). The CDR3 extends over 16 amino acids. The germline V gene encodes CDR1 MNHEY and CDR2 SMNVEV (reference sequence). Trimming took 2 bases from V and 1 from J, leaving 11 bases between them. The CDR3 spells CASSLTPDLNTGELFF. CDR3 in DNA: TGTGCCAGCAGTTTAACCCCGGACTTGAACACCGGGGAGCTGTTTTTT.

The chain recombines TRBV28 with TRBJ1-6, with D unresolved. The CDR3 covers 13 residues. Germline V lookup: CDR1 MDHEN, CDR2 SYDVKM. The V gene lost 1 base and the J gene lost 7 bases, with 5 bases spanning the gap. CDR3 DNA: TGTGCCAGCAGTTTATTCCGGAATTCACCCCTCCACTTT. Its translation is CASSLFRNSPLHF.

The chain couples TRBV5-5 to TRBJ1-1; D is unclear. V was shortened by 0 bases and J by 4 bases, with 10 bases between the two germline ends. Per the germline V gene, CDR1 is SGHKS and CDR2 is YYEKEE (reference sequence). CDR3 length: 14 residues. The CDR3 DNA reads TGTGCCAGCAGCTTGGCCCCCCTCCGCACTGAAGCTTTCTTT. Its protein is CASSLAPLRTEAFF.

The V and J genes are TRBV28 and TRBJ2-5, with a possible D match to TRBD1 (6 bases). This CDR3 comprises 15 residues. CDR1 and CDR2 from the germline V gene are MDHEN and SYDVKM. Between the trimmed V and J ends, which lost 5 bases and 6 bases, there was a span of 19 bases. The CDR3 reads CASSPTGTSFKTQYF. The DNA for the CDR3 is TGTGCCAGCAGTCCGACCGGGACATCCTTCAAGACCCAGTACTTC. Filled out from reference TRBV28 and TRBJ2-5, the complete variable domain reads DVKVTQSSRYLVKRTGEKVFLECVQDMDHENMFWYRQDPGLGLRLIYFSYDVKMKEKGDIPEGYSVSREKKERFSLILESASTNQTSMYLCASSPTGTSFKTQYFGPGTRLLVL.

This clone was recorded only once. The genes are TRBV2 and TRBJ1-5, with 9 nucleotides matching TRBD1. This CDR3 is 15 amino acids long. The V gene's germline CDR1 is SNHLY and CDR2 FYNNEI. V shed 5 bases, J shed 7 bases, and the junction held 9 bases outside the gene matches. The CDR3 sequence: CASSQQGAMGQPQHF. CDR3 nucleotide sequence: TGTGCCAGCAGTCAACAGGGGGCGATGGGGCAGCCCCAGCATTTT.

This rearrangement joins TRBV28 to TRBJ2-1, with TRBD2 identical over 9 bases. The trim removed 6 bases at V and 3 bases at J, leaving 12 bases unmatched. The length of the CDR3 is 17 residues. Germline lookup yields CDR1 MDHEN and CDR2 SYDVKM. CDR3 loop: CASSTWGLAGSYNEQFF. For the CDR3, the DNA is TGTGCCAGCAGCACATGGGGTCTAGCGGGGAGCTACAATGAGCAGTTCTTC.

V usage is TRBV7-2 and J usage is TRBJ1-6; 7 positions match TRBD1. Germline CDR1 reads SGHTA; CDR2 reads FQGNSA. V lost 5 bases, J lost 2 bases, and 12 bases stayed unmatched. CDR3 length equals 18 residues. The CDR3: CASSPSQGRRAYNSPLHF. CDR3 in DNA: TGTGCCAGCAGCCCGTCACAGGGGCGTAGGGCCTATAATTCACCCCTCCACTTT.

CDR3 in amino acids: CAWSGLGGGADYEQYF. DNA of the CDR3: TGTGCCTGGAGTGGCCTGGGCGGGGGGGCCGACTACGAGCAGTACTTC. The genes are TRBV30 and TRBJ2-7; the match to TRBD2 covers 9 bases. Per germline, CDR1 GTSNPN and CDR2 SVGIG (reference sequence). Germline trimming cut 1 base from V and 3 bases from J; bases unmatched to any gene: 10. This CDR3 contains 16 residues.

V usage is TRBV27 and J usage is TRBJ2-7, with TRBD2 identical over 9 bases. This CDR3 is 15 amino acids long. Per the germline V gene, CDR1 is MNHEY and CDR2 is SMNVEV (reference sequence). V dropped 5 bases and J dropped 4; count of bases not matched to a gene: 9. CDR3 loop: CASSPALAGWYEQYF. In nucleotides, the CDR3 is TGTGCCAGCAGTCCCGCCCTAGCGGGGTGGTACGAGCAGTACTTC.

This chain joins TRBV4-1 and TRBJ2-5; perhaps TRBD1 as D (6 bases). This CDR3 contains 18 residues. Germline CDR1 and CDR2: MGHRA and YSYEKL. V shed 0 bases and J shed 2 bases, with 19 bases lying between them. The CDR3 loop is CASSQERLGAGAQETQYF. CDR3 sequence (DNA): TGCGCCAGCAGCCAAGAACGATTGGGAGCAGGGGCGCAAGAGACCCAGTACTTC.

This clone was recorded only once. The V gene is TRBV7-9, the J gene TRBJ2-7; D is unclear. The V end was cut by 4 bases, the J end by 4 bases, with 11 bases between. Germline CDR1 and CDR2: SEHNR and FQNEAQ (reference sequence). The CDR3 spans 13 residues. The CDR3 here is CASSSLGEYEQYF. In DNA form, the CDR3 reads TGTGCCAGCAGCTCCTTAGGAGAATACGAGCAGTACTTC.

This clone appeared a few times. This chain connects TRBV7-3 to TRBJ2-1; the match to TRBD1 covers 10 bases. CDR1 SGHTA and CDR2 FQGTGA come from the germline V gene. Trimming removed 6 bases from V and 8 bases from J; junction bases left unmatched: 10. The CDR3 is 15 amino acids. CDR3 residues: CASRLGQGFVDEQFF. Here the CDR3 DNA reads TGTGCCAGCAGATTGGGACAGGGGTTTGTTGATGAGCAGTTCTTC. Full variable domain (outside the CDR3, taken from reference TRBV7-3 and TRBJ2-1): GAGVSQTPSNKVTEKGKYVELRCDPISGHTALYWYRQSLGQGPEFLIYFQGTGAADDSGLPNDRFFAVRPEGSVSTLKIQRTERGDSAVYLCASRLGQGFVDEQFFGPGTRLTVL.

The chain is built from TRBV10-3 and TRBJ2-7, with D perhaps matching TRBD1 (6 bases). Germline CDR1 is ENHRY and CDR2 is SYGVKD. This CDR3 region has 12 residues. Deletions cut 6 bases from V and 8 bases from J, with 14 bases between. The DNA of the CDR3 is TGTGCCATCAGGGCAGGGGATCCCCAGCAGTACTTC. As protein: CAIRAGDPQQYF.